The 23 T cell receptor beta chains below were found in one sample sequenced in a study of blood T cell repertoires in COVID-19. Generated by immunoSEQ multiplex PCR, the TCRdb table keeps only in-frame clones and is missing some. The sample includes over 150,000 clones, roughly 84% of them seen just once. The sequencing input was peripheral blood. The receptors here all came from a man aged 55 to 70 with COVID-19, enrolled during active disease.

The chain employs TRBV9 and TRBJ2-3; possible D gene TRBD2, 5 bases. Per the germline V gene, CDR1 is SGDLS and CDR2 is YYNGEE. V was pared by 0 bases and J by 6 bases, with 14 bases between. The CDR3 totals 15 residues. The CDR3 DNA sequence: TGTGCCAGCAGCGTAGCTATCCTAGCAGCGGATACGCAGTATTTT. It encodes CASSVAILAADTQYF.

This sequence joins TRBV30 and TRBJ1-2, with D perhaps TRBD1 (6 bases). V lost 7 bases to trimming and J lost 4 bases, with 16 bases between them. The germline V gene encodes CDR1 GTSNPN and CDR2 SVGIG (reference sequence). The CDR3 contains 13 residues. CDR3 sequence reads: CAFNPTGLYGYTF. The CDR3 region has the DNA TGTGCCTTTAACCCGACAGGTCTCTATGGCTACACCTTC.

CDR3 in amino acids: CASSVVDGGTQYF. The CDR3 DNA sequence: TGTGCCAGCAGCGTAGTTGATGGGGGCACGCAGTATTTT. The rearrangement links TRBV9 to TRBJ2-3, with D perhaps TRBD1 (6 bases). Trimming shortened V by 0 bases and J by 9 bases, and 11 bases separated the two germline ends. Germline values: CDR1 SGDLS, CDR2 YYNGEE. CDR3 size: 13 residues.

The chain employs TRBV29-1 and TRBJ2-2, with 15 bases fitting TRBD2. Germline CDR1 reads SQVTM; CDR2 reads ANQGSEA. The trim removed 7 bases at V and 6 bases at J, leaving 0 bases unmatched. The CDR3 is 13 amino acids. The CDR3 region is CSGTSGGAGELFF. The CDR3 nucleotides read TGCAGCGGGACTAGCGGGGGGGCCGGGGAGCTGTTTTTT.

This chain's CDR3 is CASSLDRDGYTF. For the CDR3, the DNA is TGCGCCAGCAGCTTGGACAGGGATGGCTACACCTTC. This chain connects TRBV5-1 to TRBJ1-2; D is perhaps TRBD1 (6 bases). Trimming left V 0 bases short and J 6 bases short, with 6 bases between. This CDR3 is built from 12 residues. From germline, CDR1 is SGHRS and CDR2 YFSETQ.

This sequence joins TRBV6-5 and TRBJ1-6, with TRBD1 matching 7 bases. CDR1 and CDR2 (germline): MNHEY, SVGAGI. CDR3 length: 14 residues. The V segment lost 7 bases and the J segment 10 bases; nucleotides outside the gene matches: 10. The CDR3 sequence: CASNKQGLRSPLHF. CDR3 sequence (DNA): TGTGCCAGCAATAAACAGGGGTTGCGATCACCCCTCCACTTT.

This clone occurred once. This chain joins TRBV11-3 and TRBJ1-4; 11 bases are shared with TRBD1. Germline CDR1 reads SGHNT; CDR2 reads YENEEA. The CDR3 is 17 residues long. Unmatched junction bases numbered 8, after V lost 5 bases and J lost 3 bases. The CDR3 reads CASSDGTGGLPNEKLFF. In DNA form, the CDR3 reads TGTGCCAGCAGCGATGGGACAGGGGGTTTGCCTAATGAAAAACTGTTTTTT.

In this sample, this clone turned up once. The chain carries TRBV7-9 and TRBJ1-1; tentatively, D is TRBD1 (5 bases). V was pared by 5 bases and J by 1 base, with 11 bases between. The V gene's germline CDR1 is SEHNR and CDR2 FQNEAQ (reference sequence). The CDR3 is 14 amino acids. The CDR3 sequence: CASSRMTANTEAFF. The CDR3 DNA is TGTGCCAGCAGCCGAATGACAGCGAACACTGAAGCTTTCTTT.

This rearrangement joins TRBV30 to TRBJ1-3; D possibly corresponds to TRBD1 (6 bases). CDR3 length: 16 amino acids. Germline V gives CDR1 GTSNPN, CDR2 SVGIG (reference sequence). Trimming took 7 bases from V and 4 from J, leaving 23 bases between them. This CDR3 is CASSGGLPSAGNTIYF. The CDR3 DNA sequence: TGTGCCTCCTCCGGGGGGCTTCCCTCGGCAGGAAACACCATATATTTT.

DNA of the CDR3: TGCGCCAGCACCCGGTCGGGACAATCGATCGATGAGCAGTTCTTC. Translation gives CASTRSGQSIDEQFF. The V call is TRBV5-1, the J call TRBJ2-1; D might be TRBD1 (6 bases). The CDR3 spans 15 residues. V was shortened by 6 bases and J by 8 bases, with 21 bases between the two germline ends. Germline CDR1 is SGHRS and CDR2 is YFSETQ.

This rearrangement joins TRBV3-1 (or the pseudogene TRBV3-2) to TRBJ2-7; TRBD1 is a possible D gene (6 bases). Germline assignment: CDR1 LGHDT and CDR2 YNNKEL (reference sequence). The CDR3 extends over 13 amino acids. Trimming took 7 bases from V and 0 from J, leaving 10 bases between them. This CDR3 is CASKRDTSYEQYF. The CDR3 coding sequence is TGTGCCAGCAAGAGGGACACCTCCTACGAGCAGTACTTC.

V and J are TRBV9 and TRBJ2-5; no clear D gene. Trimming cost V 0 bases and J 1 base, with 13 bases left between them. This CDR3 has 16 amino acids. CDR1 SGDLS and CDR2 YYNGEE come from the germline V gene. CDR3 in amino acids: CASSVDPGRPQETQYF. The CDR3 DNA reads as TGTGCCAGCAGCGTAGACCCCGGCAGGCCCCAAGAGACCCAGTACTTC.

J is TRBJ1-2 and V is TRBV19; a weak D match, TRBD1 (6 bases). The CDR3 consists of 16 residues. Germline assignment: CDR1 LNHDA and CDR2 SQIVND (reference sequence). V was cut by 8 bases and J by 1 base, with 20 bases left in between. This chain's CDR3 is CASGILQGTYNYGYTF. The CDR3 DNA follows: TGTGCCAGTGGGATACTACAGGGAACTTATAACTATGGCTACACCTTC.

The chain uses TRBV7-2 and TRBJ2-1; D unresolved. The germline V and J ends were trimmed by 5 bases and 5 bases, with 10 bases remaining between them. Germline-derived CDR1 and CDR2 are SGHTA and FQGNSA. CDR3 length: 13 residues. CDR3 protein: CASSPPGHNEQFF. CDR3 DNA: TGTGCCAGCAGCCCCCCCGGTCACAATGAGCAGTTCTTC.

The chain employs TRBV10-1 and TRBJ2-2; tentatively, D is TRBD2 (6 bases). Germline CDR1 is WNHNN and CDR2 is SYGVQD (reference sequence). The ends were cut back, 4 bases at V and 7 bases at J, with 10 bases in the middle. This CDR3 is 13 amino acids long. CDR3 DNA: TGCGCCAGCAGTGGGGGGGTTTTCGGGGAGCTGTTTTTT. It translates to CASSGGVFGELFF.

V is TRBV27 and J is TRBJ2-3; possible D gene TRBD1, 6 bases. Germline V gene sequence: CDR1 MNHEY, CDR2 SMNVEV (reference sequence). The germline V and J ends were trimmed by 8 bases and 4 bases, with 16 bases remaining between them. The CDR3 totals 14 residues. The CDR3 sequence is CASHQGIRADTQYF. CDR3 DNA: TGTGCCAGCCATCAGGGGATAAGGGCAGATACGCAGTATTTT.

The gene calls are TRBV6-5 and TRBJ2-3, with a weak D call TRBD1 (5 bases). The V end was cut by 6 bases, the J end by 0 bases, with 10 bases between. The length of the CDR3 is 14 residues. Germline V gene sequence: CDR1 MNHEY, CDR2 SVGAGI. CDR3 region: CASRRAGSTDTQYF. The CDR3 DNA sequence: TGTGCCAGCAGACGGGCAGGGAGCACAGATACGCAGTATTTT.

The genes are TRBV6-5 and TRBJ2-5, with 13 bases fitting TRBD2. Germline CDR1 MNHEY, CDR2 SVGAGI. V lost 2 bases and J lost 13; bases outside the gene matches: 7. The CDR3 spans 14 residues. Here the CDR3 DNA reads TGTGCCAGCAGTTACGGGGGGACTAGCGGGGACCCGTACTTC. Translating it yields CASSYGGTSGDPYF.

Here the CDR3 reads CASSLVGDSGNTIYF. CDR3 sequence (DNA): TGTGCCAGCAGTTTAGTGGGCGATTCTGGAAACACCATATATTTT. The chain joins TRBV27 to TRBJ1-3; no clear D. This CDR3 is built from 15 residues. Germline loops: CDR1 MNHEY, CDR2 SMNVEV (reference sequence). Trimming stripped 2 bases from V and 1 base from J, with 9 bases between.

This clone was recorded a few times. The chain couples TRBV7-2 to TRBJ1-3; no firm D call. This CDR3 has 13 residues. From germline, CDR1 is SGHTA and CDR2 FQGNSA. The V and J ends lost 2 bases and 8 bases respectively, with 10 bases between them. The CDR3 spells CASSLLLPDTIYF. For the CDR3, the DNA is TGTGCCAGCAGCTTACTTCTGCCGGACACCATATATTTT.

The genes are TRBV28 and TRBJ2-1, with 11 bases aligning to TRBD2. CDR1 is MDHEN and CDR2 is SYDVKM in the germline V gene. The CDR3 contains 17 residues. Trimming took 2 bases from V and 4 from J; bases not matched to a gene: 7. CDR3 sequence (DNA): TGTGCCAGCAGTTTACCCCCGGGACTAGCGGAATACAATGAGCAGTTCTTC. Protein sequence: CASSLPPGLAEYNEQFF.

The chain carries TRBV6-5 and TRBJ1-2; 7 nucleotides line up with TRBD1. In germline, CDR1 is MNHEY, CDR2 SVGAGI. Losses at the gene ends were 6 bases for V and 6 bases for J; bases not matched to a gene: 13. The CDR3 loop spans 15 amino acids. CDR3 sequence (DNA): TGTGCCAGCAGCACCACGACAGGGCGGGTTCATGGCTACACCTTC. Its protein is CASSTTTGRVHGYTF.

The chain combines TRBV28 with TRBJ2-1; TRBD1 matches at 10 bases. Germline V gene sequence: CDR1 MDHEN, CDR2 SYDVKM. This CDR3 region has 16 residues. Trimming took 8 bases from V and 0 from J; bases not matched to a gene: 7. The CDR3 spells CASFTRTGGSYNEQFF. DNA of the CDR3: TGTGCCAGCTTCACCAGGACAGGGGGCTCCTACAATGAGCAGTTCTTC.